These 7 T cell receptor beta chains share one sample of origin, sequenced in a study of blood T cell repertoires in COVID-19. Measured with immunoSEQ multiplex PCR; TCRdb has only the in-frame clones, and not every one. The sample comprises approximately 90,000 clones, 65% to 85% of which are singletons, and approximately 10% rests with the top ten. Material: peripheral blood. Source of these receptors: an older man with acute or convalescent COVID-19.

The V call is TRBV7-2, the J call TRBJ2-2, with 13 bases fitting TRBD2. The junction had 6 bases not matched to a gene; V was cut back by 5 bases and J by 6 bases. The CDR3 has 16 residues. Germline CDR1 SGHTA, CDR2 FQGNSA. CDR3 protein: CASSLTSGGAPGELFF. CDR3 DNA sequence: TGTGCCAGCAGCCTTACTAGCGGGGGGGCCCCCGGGGAGCTGTTTTTT.

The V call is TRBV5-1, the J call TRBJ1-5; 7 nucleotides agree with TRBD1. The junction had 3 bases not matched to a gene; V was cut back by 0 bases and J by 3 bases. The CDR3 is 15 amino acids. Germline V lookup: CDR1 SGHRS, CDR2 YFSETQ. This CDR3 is CASSLGQGYNQPQHF. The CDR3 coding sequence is TGCGCCAGCAGCTTGGGACAGGGATACAATCAGCCCCAGCATTTT.

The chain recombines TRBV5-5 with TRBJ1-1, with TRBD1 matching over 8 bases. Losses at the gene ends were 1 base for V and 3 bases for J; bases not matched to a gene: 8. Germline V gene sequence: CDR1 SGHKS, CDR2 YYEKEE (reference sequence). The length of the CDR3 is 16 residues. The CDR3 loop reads CASSLRRTGLYTEAFF. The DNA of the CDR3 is TGTGCCAGCAGCTTGCGCAGGACAGGGCTATACACTGAAGCTTTCTTT.

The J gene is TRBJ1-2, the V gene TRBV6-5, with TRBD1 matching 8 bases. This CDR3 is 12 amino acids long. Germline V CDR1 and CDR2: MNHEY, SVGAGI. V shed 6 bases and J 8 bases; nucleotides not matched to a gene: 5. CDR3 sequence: CASSLDRAGYTF. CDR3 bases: TGTGCCAGCAGCCTGGACAGGGCGGGCTACACCTTC.

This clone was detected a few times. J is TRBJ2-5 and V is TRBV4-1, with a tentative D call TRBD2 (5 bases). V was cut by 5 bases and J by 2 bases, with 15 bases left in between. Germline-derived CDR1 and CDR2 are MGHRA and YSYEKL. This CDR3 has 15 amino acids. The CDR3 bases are TGCGCCAGCAGCAAGAGAGGACTGCCTCAAGAGACCCAGTACTTC. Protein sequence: CASSKRGLPQETQYF.

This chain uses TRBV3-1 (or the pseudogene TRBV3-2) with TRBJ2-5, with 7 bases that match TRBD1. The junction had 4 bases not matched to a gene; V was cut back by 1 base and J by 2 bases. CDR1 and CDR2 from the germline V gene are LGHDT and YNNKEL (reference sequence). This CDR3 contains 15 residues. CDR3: CASSQVRQGQETQYF. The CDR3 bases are TGTGCCAGCAGCCAAGTGCGACAGGGACAAGAGACCCAGTACTTC.

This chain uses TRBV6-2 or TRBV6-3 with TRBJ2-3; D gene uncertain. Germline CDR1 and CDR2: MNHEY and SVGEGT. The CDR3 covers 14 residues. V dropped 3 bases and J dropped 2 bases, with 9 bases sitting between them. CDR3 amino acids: CASSYTALTDTQYF. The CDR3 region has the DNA TGTGCCAGCAGTTATACAGCTCTCACAGATACGCAGTATTTT.